Shown below are 30 T cell receptor beta chains from a single sample sequenced in a study of cytomegalovirus exposure and HLA in healthy donors. PCR primers comprised 60 Vbeta and 13 Jbeta primers. Profiling relied on immunoSEQ multiplex PCR, and the TCRdb table lists in-frame clones only, not all of them. This sample carries more than 100,000 clones, more than 60% of them seen once, and the ten largest clones take approximately 1.6%. Input material: PBMCs. These receptors all come from a woman aged 18-29 years in good health and CMV-seronegative.

V gene TRBV29-1 combines with J gene TRBJ2-5, with D perhaps TRBD2 (6 bases). The V gene lost 2 bases and the J gene lost 0 bases, with 10 bases spanning the gap. Germline values: CDR1 SQVTM, CDR2 ANQGSEA. The CDR3 loop spans 14 amino acids. The CDR3: CSVETRGYQETQYF. The CDR3 DNA sequence: TGCAGCGTTGAAACCCGGGGGTACCAAGAGACCCAGTACTTC. Combining the CDR3 with reference TRBV29-1 and TRBJ2-5 gives the whole variable domain SAVISQKPSRDICQRGTSLTIQCQVDSQVTMMFWYRQQPGQSLTLIATANQGSEATYESGFVIDKFPISRPNLTFSTLTVSNMSPEDSSIYLCSVETRGYQETQYFGPGTRLLVL.

The rearrangement joins TRBV30 to TRBJ2-5; TRBD2 might be the D (5 bases). Germline V gives CDR1 GTSNPN, CDR2 SVGIG (reference sequence). The CDR3 has 15 residues. Trimming took 1 base from V and 2 from J, leaving 14 bases between them. CDR3 region: CAWSGLLGVQETQYF. The CDR3 nucleotides are TGTGCCTGGAGTGGTCTACTCGGGGTACAAGAGACCCAGTACTTC.

The J gene is TRBJ2-3, the V gene TRBV15, with TRBD2 identical over 7 bases. V lost 3 bases and J lost 3; bases outside the gene matches: 12. The germline V gene encodes CDR1 LNHNV and CDR2 YYDKDF (reference sequence). CDR3 length: 17 residues. CDR3 sequence reads: CATSRTSAGVGTDTQYF. CDR3 nucleotides: TGTGCCACCAGCAGGACCTCTGCGGGAGTTGGGACAGATACGCAGTATTTT.

The chain couples TRBV6-5 to TRBJ2-3; D perhaps matches TRBD2 (5 bases). This CDR3 spans 13 amino acids. Germline assignment: CDR1 MNHEY and CDR2 SVGAGI. Trimming cost V 2 bases and J 4 bases, with 7 bases left between them. CDR3 bases: TGTGCCAGCAGTTACGCGGGTCCAGATACGCAGTATTTT. This gives the protein CASSYAGPDTQYF.

V is TRBV18 and J is TRBJ2-1; 7 bases agree with TRBD2. Germline V gene data show CDR1 as KGHSH and CDR2 as LQKENI. J lost 0 bases, V lost 6 bases, and 5 bases had no gene match. The CDR3 is made up of 15 amino acids. Here the CDR3 DNA reads TGTGCCAGCTCGGGGGGGTCCTCCTCCTACAATGAGCAGTTCTTC. Its translation is CASSGGSSSYNEQFF. Together with reference TRBV18 and TRBJ2-1, the CDR3 gives the full variable domain: NAGVMQNPRHLVRRRGQEARLRCSPMKGHSHVYWYRQLPEEGLKFMVYLQKENIIDESGMPKERFSAEFPKEGPSILRIQQVVRGDSAAYFCASSGGSSSYNEQFFGPGTRLTVL.

This clone was seen more than once but under ten times. This chain joins TRBV5-6 and TRBJ2-1, with D possibly matching TRBD2 (5 bases). The CDR3 totals 12 residues. The germline V gene encodes CDR1 SGHDT and CDR2 YYEEEE. V lost 4 bases, J lost 5 bases, and 7 bases lay in between. The CDR3 nucleotides are TGTGCCAGCAGCCCGGGGAACAATGAGCAGTTCTTC. Translated, it gives CASSPGNNEQFF.

The chain uses TRBV21-1 and TRBJ1-1; the D call of TRBD1 is as the table states it, not checked on the DNA. TRBV21-1 is annotated as a pseudogene. This CDR3 contains 11 residues. In DNA form, the CDR3 reads TGTGCCAGCAGTTCGGACAGTAAAGCTTTCTTT. This encodes CASSSDSKAFF.

This chain uses TRBV6-1 with TRBJ1-1, with D possibly being TRBD1 (5 bases). V lost 6 bases and J lost 8, with 19 bases in between. From germline, CDR1 is MNHNS and CDR2 SASEGT. The CDR3 has 14 amino acids. DNA of the CDR3: TGTGCCAGCAGCGACCAGATGGAGGGGACCGAAGCTTTCTTT. This codes for CASSDQMEGTEAFF.

The rearrangement links TRBV10-2 to TRBJ1-1, with 7 bases that match TRBD1. Trimming at V came to 7 bases and at J to 0 bases, leaving 8 bases not matched to a gene. Looked up from germline, CDR1 is WSHSY and CDR2 is SAAADI. This CDR3 spans 15 amino acids. The CDR3 DNA is TGCGCCAGCATCCTCACGACAGGGATGAACACTGAAGCTTTCTTT. The encoded protein is CASILTTGMNTEAFF.

The V call is TRBV4-1, the J call TRBJ2-2; 14 bases match TRBD2. Germline CDR1 reads MGHRA; CDR2 reads YSYEKL. V shed 3 bases, J shed 7 bases, and the junction held 4 bases outside the gene matches. This CDR3 has 16 residues. The CDR3 sequence is CASSQGLAGVIGELFF. Here the CDR3 DNA reads TGCGCCAGCAGCCAGGGACTAGCGGGAGTGATCGGGGAGCTGTTTTTT.

CDR3 nucleotide sequence: TGTGCCTGGAGCCGGGGACAGAGCTCTGGAAACACCATATATTTT. It encodes CAWSRGQSSGNTIYF. The V gene is TRBV30, the J gene TRBJ1-3, with 7 positions matching TRBD1. Germline CDR1 reads GTSNPN; CDR2 reads SVGIG (reference sequence). This CDR3 region has 15 residues. V lost 3 bases and J lost 0; bases outside the gene matches: 5.

The chain has TRBV7-9 and TRBJ2-6, with 7 bases fitting TRBD2. V lost 4 bases and J lost 0; bases outside the gene matches: 6. The CDR3 has 17 residues. Germline values: CDR1 SEHNR, CDR2 FQNEAQ (reference sequence). The CDR3 nucleotides are TGTGCCAGCAGCTCACCAGCGGGAATCTCTGGGGCCAACGTCCTGACTTTC. This gives the protein CASSSPAGISGANVLTF.

J is TRBJ1-1 and V is TRBV30; D is unresolved. This CDR3 spans 13 amino acids. Trimming stripped 2 bases from V and 3 bases from J, with 10 bases between. CDR1 and CDR2 from the germline V gene are GTSNPN and SVGIG (reference sequence). This CDR3 reads CAWSNRGDTEAFF. In DNA, the CDR3 is TGTGCCTGGAGTAACCGGGGAGACACTGAAGCTTTCTTT.

The chain combines TRBV5-4 with TRBJ1-1; D uncertain. CDR1 is SGHNT and CDR2 is YYREEE in the germline V gene (reference sequence). This CDR3 region has 13 residues. Deletions cut 5 bases from V and 1 base from J, with 9 bases between. The CDR3 sequence: CASSIRENTEAFF. The CDR3 coding sequence is TGTGCCAGCAGTATACGGGAGAACACTGAAGCTTTCTTT.

This clone was seen only a few times. The chain joins TRBV5-1 to TRBJ1-5, with 7 positions matching TRBD1. Germline loops: CDR1 SGHRS, CDR2 YFSETQ. J gave up 2 bases and V 0 bases, and 2 bases lay outside the gene matches. This CDR3 contains 15 residues. For the CDR3, the DNA is TGCGCCAGCAGCTTGGACAGGGGAGGCAATCAGCCCCAGCATTTT. It translates to CASSLDRGGNQPQHF. The full variable domain, completed using reference TRBV5-1 and TRBJ1-5, is KAGVTQTPRYLIKTRGQQVTLSCSPISGHRSVSWYQQTPGQGLQFLFEYFSETQRNKGNFPGRFSGRQFSNSRSEMNVSTLELGDSALYLCASSLDRGGNQPQHFGDGTRLSIL.

This clone has more than one count but fewer than ten. The chain joins TRBV7-2 to TRBJ2-3, with 7 positions matching TRBD1. The CDR3 length is 14 residues. Losses at the gene ends were 5 bases for V and 2 bases for J; bases not matched to a gene: 4. The germline CDR1 and CDR2 sequences are SGHTA and FQGNSA. The CDR3 DNA reads TGTGCCAGCAGCCCGGGACAGTCCACAGATACGCAGTATTTT. Protein sequence: CASSPGQSTDTQYF.

The chain employs TRBV5-6 and TRBJ2-1; 10 bases line up with TRBD2. V lost 4 bases to trimming and J lost 2 bases; unmatched junction nucleotides: 6. CDR1 SGHDT and CDR2 YYEEEE come from the germline V gene. This CDR3 is built from 16 residues. The CDR3, as DNA: TGTGCCAGCAGCCCAACTAGCGGGATAACCTACAATGAGCAGTTCTTC. Residues: CASSPTSGITYNEQFF. Using reference TRBV5-6 and TRBJ2-1 for the parts outside the CDR3, the full variable domain is DAGVTQSPTHLIKTRGQQVTLRCSPKSGHDTVSWYQQALGQGPQFIFQYYEEEERQRGNFPDRFSGHQFPNYSSELNVNALLLGDSALYLCASSPTSGITYNEQFFGPGTRLTVL.

The chain employs TRBV12-5 and TRBJ1-2; 7 nucleotides line up with TRBD1. There are 15 residues in the CDR3. Germline V lookup: CDR1 LGHNT, CDR2 FRNRAP. V trimming: 4 bases; J trimming: 1 base; junction bases outside the gene matches: 6. The CDR3 reads CASGSGQAHNYGYTF. The CDR3, as DNA: TGTGCTAGTGGTTCAGGACAGGCCCATAACTATGGCTACACCTTC.

V usage is TRBV5-4 and J usage is TRBJ2-3; TRBD2 matches 12 bases. The CDR3 is 16 amino acids. From germline, CDR1 is SGHNT and CDR2 YYREEE (reference sequence). Trimming cost V 4 bases and J 6 bases; bases outside gene matches: 9. The CDR3 coding sequence is TGTGCCAGCAGCCCGACTAGCGGGGGCCTTTGGGATACGCAGTATTTT. It translates to CASSPTSGGLWDTQYF.

The chain employs TRBV7-6 and TRBJ1-1; a weak D match, TRBD1 (5 bases). This CDR3 has 16 residues. V was cut by 0 bases and J by 4 bases, with 15 bases left in between. CDR1 and CDR2 (germline): SGHVS, FNYEAQ. CDR3 DNA: TGTGCCAGCAGCTTAGCCCCCCCGGGGGAGGCCACTGAAGCTTTCTTT. Translating gives CASSLAPPGEATEAFF. The variable domain in full, completed from reference TRBV7-6 and TRBJ1-1, reads GAGVSQSPRYKVTKRGQDVALRCDPISGHVSLYWYRQALGQGPEFLTYFNYEAQQDKSGLPNDRFSAERPEGSISTLTIQRTEQRDSAMYRCASSLAPPGEATEAFFGQGTRLTVV.

The chain is built from TRBV7-6 and TRBJ2-5, with D possibly being TRBD2 (6 bases). V was clipped by 2 bases and J by 3 bases, with 10 bases between them. This CDR3 contains 14 residues. Looked up from germline, CDR1 is SGHVS and CDR2 is FNYEAQ. In DNA, the CDR3 is TGTGCCAGCAGCTTAAACGGGGGAGAAGAGACCCAGTACTTC. It encodes CASSLNGGEETQYF.

The V and J genes are TRBV19 and TRBJ2-3, with TRBD1 matching over 7 bases. The length of the CDR3 is 13 residues. Per the germline V gene, CDR1 is LNHDA and CDR2 is SQIVND (reference sequence). V lost 4 bases to trimming and J lost 3 bases; unmatched junction nucleotides: 1. The CDR3 reads CASSTGQTDTQYF. The CDR3 coding sequence is TGTGCCAGTAGTACGGGACAGACAGATACGCAGTATTTT. Complete variable domain (other parts from reference TRBV19 and TRBJ2-3): DGGITQSPKYLFRKEGQNVTLSCEQNLNHDAMYWYRQDPGQGLRLIYYSQIVNDFQKGDIAEGYSVSREKKESFPLTVTSAQKNPTAFYLCASSTGQTDTQYFGPGTRLTVL.

V and J are TRBV19 and TRBJ2-2, with D possibly matching TRBD1 (6 bases). Germline V gene sequence: CDR1 LNHDA, CDR2 SQIVND (reference sequence). Trimming shortened V by 7 bases and J by 2 bases, and 17 bases separated the two germline ends. The CDR3 has 16 amino acids. In DNA form, the CDR3 reads TGTGCCAGTAAATTCGATTGGGACAATAACACCGGGGAGCTGTTTTTT. As protein: CASKFDWDNNTGELFF.

V gene TRBV7-8 combines with J gene TRBJ2-7; D remains ambiguous. CDR1 and CDR2 from the germline V gene are SGHVS and FQNEAQ. The CDR3 is made up of 13 amino acids. Trimming stripped 4 bases from V and 1 base from J, with 8 bases between. The CDR3 is CASSSGDSYEQYF. As DNA, the CDR3 is TGTGCCAGCAGCTCAGGTGATTCCTACGAGCAGTACTTC.

The J gene is TRBJ2-7, the V gene TRBV19; weak D call: TRBD1 (6 bases). Germline V gene sequence: CDR1 LNHDA, CDR2 SQIVND (reference sequence). The CDR3 covers 14 residues. V was clipped by 1 base and J by 3 bases, with 10 bases between them. CDR3 DNA sequence: TGTGCCAGTAGTATAGGACAGGTGGGCTACGAGCAGTACTTC. Translation: CASSIGQVGYEQYF.

This clone was observed a handful of times. The J gene is TRBJ1-2, the V gene TRBV27; no reliable D call. The germline V and J ends were trimmed by 2 bases and 6 bases, with 10 bases remaining between them. From germline, CDR1 is MNHEY and CDR2 SMNVEV (reference sequence). This CDR3 is 13 amino acids long. The CDR3 DNA follows: TGTGCCAGCAGTTTAGAGGGATCGGATGGCTACACCTTC. This gives the protein CASSLEGSDGYTF.

The CDR3: CASSEGGRGNQPQHF. DNA of the CDR3: TGTGCCAGCAGTGAAGGAGGCAGGGGTAACCAGCCCCAGCATTTT. This chain joins TRBV6-1 and TRBJ1-5; a possible D gene is TRBD1 (6 bases). From germline, CDR1 is MNHNS and CDR2 SASEGT. CDR3 length equals 15 residues. V lost 1 base to trimming and J lost 7 bases, with 14 bases between them.

This chain uses TRBV5-1 with TRBJ1-4, with a possible D match to TRBD1 (5 bases). Deletions cut 4 bases from V and 8 bases from J, with 15 bases between. CDR1 is SGHRS, CDR2 YFSETQ, per germline. CDR3 length equals 14 residues. CDR3 nucleotide sequence: TGCGCCAGCAGCAGGGACGGGGGGACCGAAAAACTGTTTTTT. Translated, it gives CASSRDGGTEKLFF.

The rearrangement joins TRBV4-1 to TRBJ2-7; D perhaps matches TRBD2 (5 bases). CDR1 and CDR2 from the germline V gene are MGHRA and YSYEKL. The length of the CDR3 is 19 residues. V was pared by 1 base and J by 0 bases, with 22 bases between. For the CDR3, the DNA is TGCGCCAGCAGCCAAGGTACCCAACCCGGGGTCCGGGGCTCCTACGAGCAGTACTTC. Residues: CASSQGTQPGVRGSYEQYF.

The chain joins TRBV5-4 to TRBJ1-1; D gene ambiguous. Germline V CDR1 and CDR2: SGHNT, YYREEE (reference sequence). V was trimmed by 1 base and J by 9 bases, leaving 16 bases between them. This CDR3 region has 14 residues. The CDR3 here is CASSLLEGSNKAFF. CDR3 DNA: TGTGCCAGCAGCTTGCTGGAGGGCTCCAACAAAGCTTTCTTT. Full variable domain (outside the CDR3, taken from reference TRBV5-4 and TRBJ1-1): ETGVTQSPTHLIKTRGQQVTLRCSSQSGHNTVSWYQQALGQGPQFIFQYYREEENGRGNFPPRFSGLQFPNYSSELNVNALELDDSALYLCASSLLEGSNKAFFGQGTRLTVV.